The sequence of this T cell receptor beta chain was determined in a study of Tregs in tolerant kidney transplant recipients. As for the study in general: Recipients received nonmyeloablative bone marrow transplants from related graft donors, with transient mixed chimerism. Points from the study as a whole: The most relevant donor-specific Treg TCRbeta repertoire apparently came from expansion with activated donor B cells.

This CDR3 region has 13 residues. Germline values: CDR1 SGHNT, CDR2 YYREEE (reference sequence). The ends were cut back, 1 base at V and 7 bases at J, with 11 bases in the middle. Method: immunoSEQ multiplex PCR; TCRdb's copy keeps in-frame clones and lacks some. The sample totals tens of thousands of clones; its top ten clones hold about 0.83%. About this clone itself: No antigen is known for it. With the read ending 3 residues before the CDR3 end, the germline J gene is used to fill in that end.

This sample comprised CD4+ T cells from blood, obtained before the transplant. The clonotype comes from a human donor who received a combined kidney and bone marrow transplant. V gene TRBV5-4 combines with J gene TRBJ1-2; no firm D call. CDR3 loop: CASSLYSSGGYTF. The CDR3 DNA, read in part, is TGTGCCAGCAGCTTGTATTCTAGCGGTGGC.